This entry describes one T cell receptor beta chain. The CDR3 consists of 13 residues. V dropped 5 bases and J dropped 7; count of bases not matched to a gene: 6. Germline V gene sequence: CDR1 SGHAT, CDR2 FQNNGV. These data come from a study of blood T cell dynamics during melanoma immunotherapy. Turning to the study itself: First-line therapy was either pembrolizumab or nivolumab with ipilimumab for metastatic melanoma.

Time point meaning: pre-treatment baseline. Some clones are missing from TCRdb's copy, which holds only in-frame ones; the method was immunoSEQ multiplex PCR. The sample yields 3,400 or so clones, around 92% seen once. V gene TRBV11-2 combines with J gene TRBJ1-2, with 8 positions matching TRBD1. Sequencing was performed on effector memory CD8+ T cells from blood, taken from a patient treated with checkpoint blockade. The sequence derives from a human donor with melanoma. In nucleotides, the CDR3 is TGTGCCAGCAGCCTAATGACAGGGGTTGGCTACACCTTC. Translation gives CASSLMTGVGYTF.